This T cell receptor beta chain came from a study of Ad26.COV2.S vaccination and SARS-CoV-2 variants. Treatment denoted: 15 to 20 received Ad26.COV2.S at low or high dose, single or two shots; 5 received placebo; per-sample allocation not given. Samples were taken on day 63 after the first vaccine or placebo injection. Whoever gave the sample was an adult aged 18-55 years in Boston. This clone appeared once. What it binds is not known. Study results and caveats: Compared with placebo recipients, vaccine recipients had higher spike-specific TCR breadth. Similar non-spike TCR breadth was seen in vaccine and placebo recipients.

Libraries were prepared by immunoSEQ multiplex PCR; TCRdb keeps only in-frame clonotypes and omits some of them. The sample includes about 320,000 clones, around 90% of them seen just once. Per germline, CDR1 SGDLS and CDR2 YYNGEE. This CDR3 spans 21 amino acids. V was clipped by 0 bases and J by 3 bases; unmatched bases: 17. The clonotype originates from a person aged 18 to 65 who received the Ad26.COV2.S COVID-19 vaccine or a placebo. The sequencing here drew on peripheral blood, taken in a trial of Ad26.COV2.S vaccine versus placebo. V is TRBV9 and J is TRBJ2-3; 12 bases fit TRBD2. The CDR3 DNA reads TGTGCCAGCAGCGTAGCTACTAATCTAGCGGGAGGGCCTGGGGCGACAGATACGCAGTATTTT. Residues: CASSVATNLAGGPGATDTQYF. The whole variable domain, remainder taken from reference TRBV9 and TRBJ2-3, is DSGVTQTPKHLITATGQRVTLRCSPRSGDLSVYWYQQSLDQGLQFLIQYYNGEERAKGNILERFSAQQFPDLHSELNLSSLELGDSALYFCASSVATNLAGGPGATDTQYFGPGTRLTVL.